What follows describes a single T cell receptor beta chain. Replicate PCRs for sorted subsets used 200 ng DNA; this equaled 30,000 to 35,000 T cell genomes. Some clones are missing from TCRdb's copy, which holds only in-frame ones; the method was immunoSEQ multiplex PCR. The sample records approximately 2,000,000 clones, just under 95% being singletons. The entry originates in a study of shared clonotypes between healthy human individuals. Study information: The study used three CD4 naive, three CD4 memory, two CD8 naive and one CD8 memory plate per donor.

Germline assignment: CDR1 SQVTM and CDR2 ANQGSEA. The V segment lost 4 bases and the J segment 5 bases; nucleotides outside the gene matches: 4. CDR3 length: 13 residues. The CD4+ fraction was divided into a CD45RA+ naive subset and a CD45RA-negative memory subset. This TCR was sampled from a man aged 18 to 30 in good health. Some clones in this sample may be carry-over from other donors' samples. Sequenced sample: naive CD4+ T cells from PBMCs. Subset of the sample: CD45RA+ positively selected. V usage is TRBV29-1 and J usage is TRBJ2-1, with 8 nucleotides matching TRBD2. CDR3 sequence reads: CSVGGRRNNEQFF. Written as DNA, the CDR3 is TGCAGCGTTGGCGGGAGGAGGAACAATGAGCAGTTCTTC.